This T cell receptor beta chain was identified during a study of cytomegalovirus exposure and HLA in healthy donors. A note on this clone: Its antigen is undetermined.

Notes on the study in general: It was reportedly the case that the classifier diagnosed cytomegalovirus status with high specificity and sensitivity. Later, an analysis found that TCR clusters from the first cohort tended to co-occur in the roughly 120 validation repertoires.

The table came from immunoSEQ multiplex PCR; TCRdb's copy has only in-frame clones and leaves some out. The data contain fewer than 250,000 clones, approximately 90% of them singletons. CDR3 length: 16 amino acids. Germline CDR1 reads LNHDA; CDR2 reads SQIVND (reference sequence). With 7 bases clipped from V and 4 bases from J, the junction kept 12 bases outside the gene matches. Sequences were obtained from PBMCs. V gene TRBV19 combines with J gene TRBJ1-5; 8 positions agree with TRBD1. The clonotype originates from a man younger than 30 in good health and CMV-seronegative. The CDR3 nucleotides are TGTGCCAGTACCCCTCTCGGGACAGGTTGGAATCAGCCCCAGCATTTT. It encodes CASTPLGTGWNQPQHF.